Below are 13 T cell receptor beta chains sequenced from a single sample in a study of patients and donors after allogeneic stem cell transplantation. TCRdb passed the RT-PCR reads through MiXCR, listing each CDR3 protein once. The sample consists of more than 20,000 distinct CDR3 sequences, 42% of them appearing once. The sample was blood, either unsorted or a sorted T cell fraction (not recorded which). These receptors originate from a human donor who was either an allogeneic HSCT recipient or a stem cell or donor lymphocyte infusion donor (not recorded which). It is not recorded whose cells these are; they may come from a transplant donor.

As DNA, the CDR3 is TGTGCCAGCAGCTTAGCGCTCAACAGGGCGAACACCGGGGAGCTGTTTTTT. This sequence encodes CASSLALNRANTGELFF. The rearrangement links TRBV7-6 to TRBJ2-2, with D possibly being TRBD1 (6 bases). The CDR3 has 17 residues. Trimming pared 0 bases from V and 0 bases from J, leaving 11 bases between. From germline, CDR1 is SGHVS and CDR2 FNYEAQ.

This chain joins TRBV7-9 and TRBJ1-6, with D possibly matching TRBD1 (5 bases). Germline V gene lookup returns CDR1 SEHNR and CDR2 FQNEAQ (reference sequence). Trimming stripped 0 bases from V and 18 bases from J, with 15 bases between. CDR3 size: 13 residues. CDR3 sequence: CASSLAGADPYHF. The CDR3 DNA follows: TGTGCCAGCAGCTTAGCCGGGGCTGATCCCTACCACTTT. Looking up the rest from reference TRBV7-9 and TRBJ1-6 gives the full variable domain: DTGVSQNPRHKITKRGQNVTFRCDPISEHNRLYWYRQTLGQGPEFLTYFQNEAQLEKSRLLSDRFSAERPKGSFSTLEIQRTEQGDSAMYLCASSLAGADPYHFGNGTRLTVT.

The sample holds a few counts of this clonotype. CDR3 sequence: CASSLWGTGLRPGANVLTF. DNA for the CDR3: TGCGCCAGCAGCTTGTGGGGGACAGGGTTGCGTCCTGGGGCCAACGTCCTGACTTTC. V usage is TRBV5-1 and J usage is TRBJ2-6; 9 nucleotides align to TRBD1. Germline loops: CDR1 SGHRS, CDR2 YFSETQ. This CDR3 has 19 amino acids. V gave up 1 base and J gave up 2 bases; unmatched junction bases: 10.

This clonotype appeared many times. This sequence joins TRBV6-5 and TRBJ2-2; 7 nucleotides agree with TRBD2. This CDR3 is built from 14 residues. J gave up 3 bases and V 5 bases, and 3 bases lay outside the gene matches. CDR1 is MNHEY, CDR2 SVGAGI, per germline. The CDR3 protein is CASSRTRDTGELFF. Written as DNA, the CDR3 is TGTGCCAGCAGTAGGACTAGGGACACCGGGGAGCTGTTTTTT.

V is TRBV11-2 and J is TRBJ1-1; maybe TRBD1 (5 bases). This CDR3 comprises 18 residues. Looked up from germline, CDR1 is SGHAT and CDR2 is FQNNGV. The ends were cut back, 0 bases at V and 3 bases at J, with 20 bases in the middle. The CDR3 DNA sequence: TGTGCCAGCAGCTTAGATCGGGCCTGGGGGGAAGGGGACACTGAAGCTTTCTTT. Its translation: CASSLDRAWGEGDTEAFF.

The V gene is TRBV10-3, the J gene TRBJ1-5; D is unresolved. This CDR3 spans 15 amino acids. Germline V gives CDR1 ENHRY, CDR2 SYGVKD. V was shortened by 3 bases and J by 0 bases, with 9 bases between the two germline ends. CDR3 sequence reads: CAISDGSYSNQPQHF. In DNA form, the CDR3 reads TGTGCCATCAGTGACGGCAGTTATAGCAATCAGCCCCAGCATTTT.

This clonotype was counted a few times. The chain links TRBV6-5 to TRBJ1-2; 7 positions agree with TRBD1. The germline gives CDR1 MNHEY, CDR2 SVGAGI. V shed 0 bases, J shed 3 bases, and the junction held 4 bases outside the gene matches. This CDR3 is built from 15 residues. This CDR3 reads CASSYSRTGYYGYTF. Written as DNA, the CDR3 is TGTGCCAGCAGTTACTCCCGGACAGGATACTATGGCTACACCTTC.

This clonotype has only a few counts. The chain recombines TRBV10-3 with TRBJ1-5, with a tentative D call TRBD1 (5 bases). This CDR3 has 15 amino acids. CDR1 is ENHRY and CDR2 is SYGVKD in the germline V gene. V lost 2 bases and J 1 base, leaving 9 bases between the germline ends. CDR3 amino acids: CAISELRDSNQPQHF. Here the CDR3 DNA reads TGTGCCATCAGTGAGCTCCGGGACAGCAATCAGCCCCAGCATTTT.

This clonotype was recorded many times. J is TRBJ1-3 and V is TRBV5-1; TRBD1 matches at 7 bases. Germline V gene sequence: CDR1 SGHRS, CDR2 YFSETQ. The V segment lost 0 bases and the J segment 0 bases; nucleotides outside the gene matches: 6. This CDR3 has 17 amino acids. CDR3 region: CASSLAVGDSSGNTIYF. The CDR3 nucleotides read TGCGCCAGCAGCTTGGCCGTCGGGGACAGCTCTGGAAACACCATATATTTT.

This clonotype occurred a few times. The CDR3: CSASGGGANTDTQYF. In DNA, the CDR3 is TGCAGTGCTAGCGGAGGGGGGGCCAACACAGATACGCAGTATTTT. The V gene is TRBV20-1, the J gene TRBJ2-3; tentative D call: TRBD2 (7 bases). V was pared by 3 bases and J by 2 bases, with 15 bases between. Looked up from germline, CDR1 is DFQATT and CDR2 is SNEGSKA (reference sequence). This CDR3 region has 15 residues.

The gene calls are TRBV7-9 and TRBJ1-1; D is ambiguous. CDR1 is SEHNR, CDR2 FQNEAQ, per germline (reference sequence). There are 14 residues in the CDR3. V lost 1 base to trimming and J lost 0 bases, with 6 bases between them. The CDR3: CASSLGGVNTEAFF. In DNA, the CDR3 is TGTGCCAGCAGCTTAGGCGGGGTGAACACTGAAGCTTTCTTT.

This clonotype has a single count. The chain combines TRBV18 with TRBJ2-3; D gene ambiguous. The CDR3 contains 12 residues. V lost 2 bases and J 4 bases, leaving 4 bases between the germline ends. Germline values: CDR1 KGHSH, CDR2 LQKENI. CDR3 loop: CASSPVSDTQYF. CDR3 nucleotides: TGTGCCAGCTCACCAGTGTCAGATACGCAGTATTTT.

The chain joins TRBV20-1 to TRBJ1-1; possibly TRBD1 for D (6 bases). The CDR3 is made up of 14 amino acids. The ends were cut back, 3 bases at V and 1 base at J, with 12 bases in the middle. Germline V gene lookup returns CDR1 DFQATT and CDR2 SNEGSKA (reference sequence). The CDR3 bases are TGCAGTGCTAGGGAATTGGGGGCGAACACTGAAGCTTTCTTT. Protein product: CSARELGANTEAFF.